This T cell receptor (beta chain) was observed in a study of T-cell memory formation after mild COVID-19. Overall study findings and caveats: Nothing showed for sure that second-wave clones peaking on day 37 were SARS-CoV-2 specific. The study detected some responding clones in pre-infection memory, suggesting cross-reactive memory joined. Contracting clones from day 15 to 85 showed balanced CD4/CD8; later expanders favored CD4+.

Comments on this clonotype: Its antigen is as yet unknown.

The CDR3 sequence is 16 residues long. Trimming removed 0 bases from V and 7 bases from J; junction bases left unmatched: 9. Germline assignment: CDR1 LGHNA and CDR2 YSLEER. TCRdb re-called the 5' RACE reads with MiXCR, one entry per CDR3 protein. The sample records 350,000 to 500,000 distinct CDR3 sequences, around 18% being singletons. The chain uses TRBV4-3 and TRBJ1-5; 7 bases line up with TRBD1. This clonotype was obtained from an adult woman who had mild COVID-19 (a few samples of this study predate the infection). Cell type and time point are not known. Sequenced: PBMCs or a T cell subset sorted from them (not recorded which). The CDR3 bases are TGCGCCAGCAGCCAAGACCCAAGACAGGGAAGCCAGCCCCAGCATTTT. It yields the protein CASSQDPRQGSQPQHF.